This T cell receptor (beta chain) was retrieved from a study of T cell repertoires in cytomegalovirus infection. For the study at large: As its CMV epitopes, the study selected recently identified HLA-C-restricted and well-studied HLA-B-restricted targets. Carrying CMV and the relevant HLA type showed in public TCR beta signatures.

Comment on this clonotype: Its antigen is as yet unknown.

MiXCR, run by TCRdb on the reads, gives a single entry per CDR3 protein. The sample includes approximately 390,000 distinct CDR3 sequences, approximately 30% of them seen just once. Germline CDR1 MNHGY, CDR2 SAAAGT. Trimming stripped 4 bases from V and 4 bases from J, with 17 bases between. The CDR3 is 16 amino acids. General observations from the study: Ex vivo responses were dominated by HLA-C-restricted CMV-specific TCR beta clonotypes.

The sequence was collected from a human donor in good health (CMV status not recorded). Some clones in this sample may be carry-over from other donors' samples. The chain uses TRBV6-8 and TRBJ2-1; possible D gene TRBD1, 5 bases. Sequencing was performed on cultured PBMCs, taken from culture after CMV antigen stimulation. The CDR3 coding sequence is TGTGCCAGCAGTTCCCACCTGGGGCTCTTATACAATGAGCAGTTCTTC. Translation: CASSSHLGLLYNEQFF.